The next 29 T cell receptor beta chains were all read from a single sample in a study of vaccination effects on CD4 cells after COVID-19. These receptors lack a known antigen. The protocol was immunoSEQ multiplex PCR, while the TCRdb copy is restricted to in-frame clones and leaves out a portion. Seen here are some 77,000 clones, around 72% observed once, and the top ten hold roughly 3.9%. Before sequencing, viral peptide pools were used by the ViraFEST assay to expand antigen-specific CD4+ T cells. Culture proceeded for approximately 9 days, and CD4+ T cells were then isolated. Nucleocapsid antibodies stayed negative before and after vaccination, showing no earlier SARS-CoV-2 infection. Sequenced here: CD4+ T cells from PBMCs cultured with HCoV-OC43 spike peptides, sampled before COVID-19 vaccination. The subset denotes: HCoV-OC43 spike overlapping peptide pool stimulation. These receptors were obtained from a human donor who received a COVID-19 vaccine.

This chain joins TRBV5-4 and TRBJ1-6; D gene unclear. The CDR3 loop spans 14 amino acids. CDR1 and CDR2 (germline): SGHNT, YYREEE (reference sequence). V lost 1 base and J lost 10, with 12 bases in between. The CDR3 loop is CASSLLGVESPLHF. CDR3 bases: TGTGCCAGCAGCTTGTTGGGTGTGGAATCACCCCTCCACTTT. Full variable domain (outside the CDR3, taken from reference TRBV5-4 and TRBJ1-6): ETGVTQSPTHLIKTRGQQVTLRCSSQSGHNTVSWYQQALGQGPQFIFQYYREEENGRGNFPPRFSGLQFPNYSSELNVNALELDDSALYLCASSLLGVESPLHFGNGTRLTVT.

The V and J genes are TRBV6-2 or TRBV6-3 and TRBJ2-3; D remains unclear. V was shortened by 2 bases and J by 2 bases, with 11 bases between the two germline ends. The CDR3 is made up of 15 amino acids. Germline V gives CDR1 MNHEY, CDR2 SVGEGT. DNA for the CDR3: TGTGCCAGCAGTTACGTTACAGAGCCCACAGATACGCAGTATTTT. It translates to CASSYVTEPTDTQYF.

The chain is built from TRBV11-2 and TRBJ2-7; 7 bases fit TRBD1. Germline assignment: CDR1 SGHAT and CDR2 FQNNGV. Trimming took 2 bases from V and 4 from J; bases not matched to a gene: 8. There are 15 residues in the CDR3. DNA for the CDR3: TGTGCCAGCAGCTTACCCGAGGGGGCCACGTACGAGCAGTACGTC. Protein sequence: CASSLPEGATYEQYV.

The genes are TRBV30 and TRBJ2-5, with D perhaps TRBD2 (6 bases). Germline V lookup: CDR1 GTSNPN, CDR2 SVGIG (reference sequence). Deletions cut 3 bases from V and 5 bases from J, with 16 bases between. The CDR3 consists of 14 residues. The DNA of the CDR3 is TGTGCCTGGAGATTGCGGGGCTCGCTGGAGACCCAGTACTTC. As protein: CAWRLRGSLETQYF.

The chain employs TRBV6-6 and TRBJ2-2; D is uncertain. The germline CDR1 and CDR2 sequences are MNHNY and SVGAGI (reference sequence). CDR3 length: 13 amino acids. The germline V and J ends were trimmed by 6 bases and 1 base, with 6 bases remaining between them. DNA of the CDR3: TGTGCCAGCAGCGGGCAGAACACCGGGGAGCTGTTTTTT. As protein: CASSGQNTGELFF.

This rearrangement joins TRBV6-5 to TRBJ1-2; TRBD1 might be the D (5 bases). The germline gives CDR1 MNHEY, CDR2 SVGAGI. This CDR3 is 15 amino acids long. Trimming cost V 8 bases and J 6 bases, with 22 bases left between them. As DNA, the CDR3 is TGTGCCAGCGGGTCCAGCCGGGGCCAAAACGATGGCTACACCTTC. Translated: CASGSSRGQNDGYTF.

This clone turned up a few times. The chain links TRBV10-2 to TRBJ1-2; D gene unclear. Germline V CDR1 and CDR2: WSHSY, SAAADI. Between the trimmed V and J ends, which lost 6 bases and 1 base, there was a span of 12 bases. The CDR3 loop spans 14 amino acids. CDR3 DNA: TGCGCCAGCAGCCTGGGAACAGTTAACTATGGCTACACCTTC. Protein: CASSLGTVNYGYTF.

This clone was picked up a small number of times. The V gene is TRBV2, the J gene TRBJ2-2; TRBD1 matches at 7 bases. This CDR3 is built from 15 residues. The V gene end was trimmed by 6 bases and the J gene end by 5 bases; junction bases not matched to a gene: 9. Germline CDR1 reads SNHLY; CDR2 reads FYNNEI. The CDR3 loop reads CASSSRQGETGELFF. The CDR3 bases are TGTGCCAGCAGCTCCCGACAGGGAGAAACCGGGGAGCTGTTTTTT.

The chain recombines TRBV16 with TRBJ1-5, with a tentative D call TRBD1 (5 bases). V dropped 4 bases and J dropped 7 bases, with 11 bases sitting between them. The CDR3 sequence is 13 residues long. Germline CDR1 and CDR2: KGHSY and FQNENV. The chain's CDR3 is CASSPGITQPQHF. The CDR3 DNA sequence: TGTGCCAGCAGCCCAGGGATAACACAGCCCCAGCATTTT.

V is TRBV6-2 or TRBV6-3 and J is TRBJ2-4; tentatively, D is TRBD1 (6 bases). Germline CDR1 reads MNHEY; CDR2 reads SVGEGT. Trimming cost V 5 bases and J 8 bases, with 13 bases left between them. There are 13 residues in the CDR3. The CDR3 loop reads CASSQETGYIQYF. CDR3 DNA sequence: TGTGCCAGCAGTCAAGAGACAGGATACATTCAGTACTTC.

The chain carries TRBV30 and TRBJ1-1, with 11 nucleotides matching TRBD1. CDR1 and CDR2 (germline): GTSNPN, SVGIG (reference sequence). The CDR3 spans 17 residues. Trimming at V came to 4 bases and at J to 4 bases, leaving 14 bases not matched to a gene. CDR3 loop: CAWTYGRTGGWGTEAFF. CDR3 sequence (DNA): TGTGCCTGGACCTACGGGAGGACAGGGGGCTGGGGCACTGAAGCTTTCTTT.

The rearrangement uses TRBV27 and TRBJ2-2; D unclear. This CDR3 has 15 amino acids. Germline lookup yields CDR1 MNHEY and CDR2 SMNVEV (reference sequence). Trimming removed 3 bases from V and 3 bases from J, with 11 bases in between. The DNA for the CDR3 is TGTGCCAGCAGTTTGGGCGGAAAATACACCGGGGAGCTGTTTTTT. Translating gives CASSLGGKYTGELFF.

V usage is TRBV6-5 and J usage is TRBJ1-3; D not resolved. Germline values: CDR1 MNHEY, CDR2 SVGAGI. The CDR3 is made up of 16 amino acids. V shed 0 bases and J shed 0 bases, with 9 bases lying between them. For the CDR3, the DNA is TGTGCCAGCAGTTACTCTCGCGGTAGCTCTGGAAACACCATATATTTT. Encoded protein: CASSYSRGSSGNTIYF.

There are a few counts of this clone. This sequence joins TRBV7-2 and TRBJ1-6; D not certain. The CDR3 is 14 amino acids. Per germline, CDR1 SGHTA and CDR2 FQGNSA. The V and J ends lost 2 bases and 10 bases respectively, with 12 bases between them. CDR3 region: CASSLRPLGSPLHF. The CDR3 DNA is TGTGCCAGCAGCTTACGGCCCTTGGGATCACCCCTCCACTTT.

Here the CDR3 reads CASSGQVILTGELFF. DNA of the CDR3: TGTGCCAGCAGCGGACAGGTCATCCTCACCGGGGAGCTGTTTTTT. This chain uses TRBV7-8 with TRBJ2-2, with 7 nucleotides matching TRBD1. This CDR3 has 15 amino acids. Germline-derived CDR1 and CDR2 are SGHVS and FQNEAQ. Losses at the gene ends were 5 bases for V and 4 bases for J; bases not matched to a gene: 7.

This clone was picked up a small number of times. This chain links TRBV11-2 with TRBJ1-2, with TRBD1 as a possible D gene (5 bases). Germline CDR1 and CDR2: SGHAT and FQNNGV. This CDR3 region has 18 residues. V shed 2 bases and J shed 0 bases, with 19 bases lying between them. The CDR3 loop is CASSLTGFGKAANYGYTF. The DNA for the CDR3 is TGTGCCAGCAGCTTAACAGGTTTCGGGAAAGCAGCTAACTATGGCTACACCTTC. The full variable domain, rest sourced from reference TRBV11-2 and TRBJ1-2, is EAGVAQSPRYKIIEKRQSVAFWCNPISGHATLYWYQQILGQGPKLLIQFQNNGVVDDSQLPKDRFSAERLKGVDSTLKIQPAKLEDSAVYLCASSLTGFGKAANYGYTFGSGTRLTVV.

The CDR3 bases are TGTGCCAGCAGCCGTAAGGGCCCCTCCTACGAGCAGTACGTC. Its protein product is CASSRKGPSYEQYV. The chain joins TRBV28 to TRBJ2-7; D unresolved. V was shortened by 6 bases and J by 0 bases, with 12 bases between the two germline ends. This CDR3 has 14 residues. From germline, CDR1 is MDHEN and CDR2 SYDVKM.

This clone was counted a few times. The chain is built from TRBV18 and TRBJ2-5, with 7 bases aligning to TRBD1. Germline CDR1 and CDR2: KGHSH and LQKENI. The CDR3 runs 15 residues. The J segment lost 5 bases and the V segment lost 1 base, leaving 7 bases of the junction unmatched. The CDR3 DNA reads TGTGCCAGCTCACCACGACAGGGAATGGGGGAGACCCAGTACTTC. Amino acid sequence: CASSPRQGMGETQYF.

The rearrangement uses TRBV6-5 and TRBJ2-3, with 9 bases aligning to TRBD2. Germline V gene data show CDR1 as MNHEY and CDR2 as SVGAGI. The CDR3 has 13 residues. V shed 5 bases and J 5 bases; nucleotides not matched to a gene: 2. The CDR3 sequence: CASSIAGVDTQYF. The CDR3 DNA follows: TGTGCCAGCAGTATAGCGGGGGTAGATACGCAGTATTTT.

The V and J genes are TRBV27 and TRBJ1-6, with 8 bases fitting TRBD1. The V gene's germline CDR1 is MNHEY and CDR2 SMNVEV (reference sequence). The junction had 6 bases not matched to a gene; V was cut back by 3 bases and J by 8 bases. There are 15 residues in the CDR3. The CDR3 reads CASSFGQGFYSPLHF. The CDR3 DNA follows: TGTGCCAGCAGTTTTGGACAGGGCTTTTATTCACCCCTCCACTTT.

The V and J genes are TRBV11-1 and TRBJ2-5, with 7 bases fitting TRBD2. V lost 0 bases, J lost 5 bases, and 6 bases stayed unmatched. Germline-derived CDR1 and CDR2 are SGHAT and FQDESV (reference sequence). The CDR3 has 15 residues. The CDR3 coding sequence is TGTGCCAGCAGCTTAGCGCGGTGGCGGGGGGAGACCCAGTACTTC. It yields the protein CASSLARWRGETQYF.

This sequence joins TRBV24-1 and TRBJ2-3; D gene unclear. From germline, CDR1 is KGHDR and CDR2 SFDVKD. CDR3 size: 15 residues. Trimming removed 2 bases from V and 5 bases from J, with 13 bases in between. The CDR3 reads CATSDSNPPRDTQYF. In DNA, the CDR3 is TGTGCCACCAGTGATTCAAACCCTCCCCGAGATACGCAGTATTTT.

The chain's CDR3 is CASGKGALAKNIQYF. The CDR3 DNA reads TGTGCCAGTGGTAAGGGGGCCCTAGCCAAAAACATTCAGTACTTC. The chain couples TRBV19 to TRBJ2-4; 7 nucleotides match TRBD1. This CDR3 is built from 15 residues. Germline V gene lookup returns CDR1 LNHDA and CDR2 SQIVND (reference sequence). Trimming took 8 bases from V and 0 from J; bases not matched to a gene: 7.

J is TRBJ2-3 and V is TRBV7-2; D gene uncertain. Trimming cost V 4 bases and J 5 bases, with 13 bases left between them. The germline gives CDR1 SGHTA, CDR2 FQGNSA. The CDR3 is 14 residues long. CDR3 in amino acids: CASSWTRDGDTQYF. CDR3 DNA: TGTGCCAGCAGCTGGACCCGTGACGGAGATACGCAGTATTTT.

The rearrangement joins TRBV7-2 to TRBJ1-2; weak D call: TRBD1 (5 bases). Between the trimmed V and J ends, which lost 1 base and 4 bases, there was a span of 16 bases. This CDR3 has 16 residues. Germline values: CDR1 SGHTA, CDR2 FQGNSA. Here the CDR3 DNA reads TGTGCCAGCAGCTTAGTAGAAACAGGCCTTGGCTATGGCTACACCTTC. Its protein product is CASSLVETGLGYGYTF.

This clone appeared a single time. The CDR3 nucleotides are TGTGCCAGCAGTAGACAGGGCGACGCCGGGGAGCTGTTTTTT. It is translated as CASSRQGDAGELFF. V usage is TRBV6-4 and J usage is TRBJ2-2, with 7 bases fitting TRBD1. V trimming: 5 bases; J trimming: 6 bases; junction bases outside the gene matches: 6. Germline assignment: CDR1 MRHNA and CDR2 SNTAGT. CDR3 size: 14 residues.

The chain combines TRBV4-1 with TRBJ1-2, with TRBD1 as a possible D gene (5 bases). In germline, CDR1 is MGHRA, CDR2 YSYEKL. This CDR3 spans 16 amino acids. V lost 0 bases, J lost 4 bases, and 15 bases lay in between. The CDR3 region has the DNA TGCGCCAGCAGCCAAGAGGGGCGCGGGGGTTCCTATGGCTACACCTTC. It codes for CASSQEGRGGSYGYTF.

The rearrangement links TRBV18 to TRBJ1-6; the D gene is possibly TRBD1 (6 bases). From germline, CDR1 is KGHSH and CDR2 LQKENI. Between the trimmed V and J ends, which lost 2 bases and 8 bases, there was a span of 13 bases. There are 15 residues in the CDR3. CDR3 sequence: CASSPVTGRDSPLHF. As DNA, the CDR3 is TGTGCCAGCTCACCAGTGACAGGCAGGGATTCACCCCTCCACTTT. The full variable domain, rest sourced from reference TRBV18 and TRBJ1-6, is NAGVMQNPRHLVRRRGQEARLRCSPMKGHSHVYWYRQLPEEGLKFMVYLQKENIIDESGMPKERFSAEFPKEGPSILRIQQVVRGDSAAYFCASSPVTGRDSPLHFGNGTRLTVT.

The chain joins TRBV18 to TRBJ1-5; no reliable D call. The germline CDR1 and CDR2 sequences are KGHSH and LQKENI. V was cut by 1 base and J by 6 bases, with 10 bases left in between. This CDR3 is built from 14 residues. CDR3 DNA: TGTGCCAGCTCACCACGGGCGTCGAGTCAGCCCCAGCATTTT. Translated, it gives CASSPRASSQPQHF.